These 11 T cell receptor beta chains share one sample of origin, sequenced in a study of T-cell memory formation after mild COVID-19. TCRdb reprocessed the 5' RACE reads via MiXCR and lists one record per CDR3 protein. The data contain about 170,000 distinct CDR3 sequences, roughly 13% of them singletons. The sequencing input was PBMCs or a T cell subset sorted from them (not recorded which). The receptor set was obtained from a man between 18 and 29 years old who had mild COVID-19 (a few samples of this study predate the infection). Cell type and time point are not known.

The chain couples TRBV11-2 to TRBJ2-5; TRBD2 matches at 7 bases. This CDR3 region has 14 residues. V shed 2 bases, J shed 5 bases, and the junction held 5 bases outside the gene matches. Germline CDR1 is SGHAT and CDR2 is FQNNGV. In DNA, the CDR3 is TGTGCCAGCAGCTTACATCAGGGAGGGGAGACCCAGTACTTC. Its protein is CASSLHQGGETQYF. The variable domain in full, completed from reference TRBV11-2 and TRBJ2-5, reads EAGVAQSPRYKIIEKRQSVAFWCNPISGHATLYWYQQILGQGPKLLIQFQNNGVVDDSQLPKDRFSAERLKGVDSTLKIQPAKLEDSAVYLCASSLHQGGETQYFGPGTRLLVL.

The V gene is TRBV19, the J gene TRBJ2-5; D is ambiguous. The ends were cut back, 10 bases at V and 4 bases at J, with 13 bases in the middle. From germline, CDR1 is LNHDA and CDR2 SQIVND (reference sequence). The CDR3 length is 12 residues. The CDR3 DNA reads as TGTGCCACCCGGCTCTCGGGAGAGACCCAGTACTTC. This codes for CATRLSGETQYF.

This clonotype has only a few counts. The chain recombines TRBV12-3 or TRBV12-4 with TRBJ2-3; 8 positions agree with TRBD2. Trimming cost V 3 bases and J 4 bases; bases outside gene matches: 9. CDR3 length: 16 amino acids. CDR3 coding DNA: TGTGCCAGCAGTTTGTCACTTAGCGGGGAAGCAGATACGCAGTATTTT. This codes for CASSLSLSGEADTQYF.

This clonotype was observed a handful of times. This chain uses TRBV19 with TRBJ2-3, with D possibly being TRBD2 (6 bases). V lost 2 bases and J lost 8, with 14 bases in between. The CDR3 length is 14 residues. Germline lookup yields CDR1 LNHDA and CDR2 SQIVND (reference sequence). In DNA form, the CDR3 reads TGTGCCAGTAGTATATCCCCCCATAGCGGTACGCAGTATTTT. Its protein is CASSISPHSGTQYF.

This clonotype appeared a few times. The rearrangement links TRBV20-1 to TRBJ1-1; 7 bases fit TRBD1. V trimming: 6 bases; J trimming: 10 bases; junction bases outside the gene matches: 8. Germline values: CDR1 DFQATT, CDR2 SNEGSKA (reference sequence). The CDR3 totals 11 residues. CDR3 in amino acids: CSAPTGLGAFF. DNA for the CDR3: TGCAGTGCCCCGACAGGGCTAGGAGCTTTCTTT.

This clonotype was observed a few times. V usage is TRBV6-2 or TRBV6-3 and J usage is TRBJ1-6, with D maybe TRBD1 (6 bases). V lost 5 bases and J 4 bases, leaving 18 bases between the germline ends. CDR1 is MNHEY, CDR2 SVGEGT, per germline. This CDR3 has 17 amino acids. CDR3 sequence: CASSRAPGQEYNSPLHF. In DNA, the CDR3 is TGTGCCAGCAGTCGGGCTCCGGGACAAGAGTATAATTCACCCCTCCACTTT.

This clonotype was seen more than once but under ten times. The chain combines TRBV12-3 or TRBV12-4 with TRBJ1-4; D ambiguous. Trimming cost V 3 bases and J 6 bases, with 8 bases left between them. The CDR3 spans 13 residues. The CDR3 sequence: CASSFQTDEKLFF. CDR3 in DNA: TGTGCCAGCAGTTTCCAAACAGATGAAAAACTGTTTTTT.

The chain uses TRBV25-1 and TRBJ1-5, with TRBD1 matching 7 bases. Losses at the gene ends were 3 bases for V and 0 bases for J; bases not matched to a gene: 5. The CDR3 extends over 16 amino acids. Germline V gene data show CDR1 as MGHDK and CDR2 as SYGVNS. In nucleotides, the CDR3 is TGTGCCAGCAGTGATGGGCGACAGGGTAGCAATCAGCCCCAGCATTTT. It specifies CASSDGRQGSNQPQHF.

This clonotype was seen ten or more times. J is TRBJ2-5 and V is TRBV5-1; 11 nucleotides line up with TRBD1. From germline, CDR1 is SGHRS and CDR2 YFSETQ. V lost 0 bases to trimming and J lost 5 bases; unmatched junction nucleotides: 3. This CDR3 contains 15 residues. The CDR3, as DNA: TGCGCCAGCAGCTTGGCCGGACAGGGGGCTGAGACCCAGTACTTC. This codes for CASSLAGQGAETQYF.

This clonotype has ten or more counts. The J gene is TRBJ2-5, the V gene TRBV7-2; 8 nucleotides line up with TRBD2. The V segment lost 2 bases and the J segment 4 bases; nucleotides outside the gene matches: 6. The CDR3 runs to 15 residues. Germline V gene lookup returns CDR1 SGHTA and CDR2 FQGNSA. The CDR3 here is CASSLQSGGGETQYF. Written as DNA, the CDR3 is TGTGCCAGCAGCTTACAGTCCGGGGGGGGAGAGACCCAGTACTTC.

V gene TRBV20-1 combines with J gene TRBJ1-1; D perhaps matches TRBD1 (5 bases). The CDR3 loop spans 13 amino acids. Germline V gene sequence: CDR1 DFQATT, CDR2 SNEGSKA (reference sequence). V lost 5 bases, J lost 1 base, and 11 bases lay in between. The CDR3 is CSAPVGANTEAFF. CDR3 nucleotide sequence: TGCAGTGCTCCGGTTGGGGCGAACACTGAAGCTTTCTTT.